Each of the 13 T cell receptor beta chains below was sequenced from the same sample in a study of cytotoxic CD8 clonotypes in ibrutinib-treated CLL. TCRdb keeps only in-frame clones here, not all; method: immunoSEQ multiplex PCR. The sample has some 310,000 clones; just under 80% are singletons. This specimen was PBMCs, taken before ibrutinib treatment. These receptors were collected from a human donor with chronic lymphocytic leukemia.

This clone was observed a single time. J is TRBJ2-2 and V is TRBV9; 9 bases match TRBD1. With 4 bases clipped from V and 5 bases from J, the junction kept 15 bases outside the gene matches. The V gene's germline CDR1 is SGDLS and CDR2 YYNGEE. CDR3 size: 18 residues. CDR3 sequence: CASSPRRGQGSVTGELFF. Written as DNA, the CDR3 is TGTGCCAGCAGCCCCCGACGCGGACAGGGGAGTGTTACCGGGGAGCTGTTTTTT.

The chain carries TRBV19 and TRBJ1-2; tentatively, D is TRBD1 (6 bases). Germline-derived CDR1 and CDR2 are LNHDA and SQIVND (reference sequence). The CDR3 loop spans 13 amino acids. The V gene lost 7 bases and the J gene lost 8 bases, with 17 bases spanning the gap. The CDR3 spells CASNRRGDFGYTF. CDR3 coding DNA: TGTGCCAGTAACCGGAGGGGGGACTTCGGCTACACCTTC.

The V and J genes are TRBV7-8 and TRBJ2-7; possible D gene TRBD1, 6 bases. The CDR3 loop spans 16 amino acids. Deletions cut 1 base from V and 6 bases from J, with 19 bases between. CDR1 and CDR2 (germline): SGHVS, FQNEAQ. Written as DNA, the CDR3 is TGTGCCAGCAGCTTAGGAGGGGTTGGACAGATCGGCGAGCAGTACTTC. Its protein is CASSLGGVGQIGEQYF.

This clone was seen only a few times. The gene calls are TRBV6-5 and TRBJ1-2; 8 nucleotides line up with TRBD1. CDR1 MNHEY and CDR2 SVGAGI come from the germline V gene. Germline trimming cut 4 bases from V and 4 bases from J; bases unmatched to any gene: 11. The CDR3 is made up of 16 amino acids. CDR3 region: CASSWQRTGTRYGYTF. Here the CDR3 DNA reads TGTGCCAGCAGTTGGCAACGGACAGGGACTCGCTATGGCTACACCTTC.

The V gene is TRBV14, the J gene TRBJ2-5; perhaps D is TRBD1 or TRBD2 (6 bases each). The V gene lost 2 bases and the J gene lost 5 bases, with 9 bases spanning the gap. Looked up from germline, CDR1 is SGHDN and CDR2 is FVKESK. CDR3 length equals 13 residues. The CDR3 DNA is TGTGCCAGCAGCCAACAGGGGAGGGAGACCCAGTACTTC. Protein product: CASSQQGRETQYF. The entire variable domain, with the rest obtained from reference TRBV14 and TRBJ2-5, is as follows: EAGVTQFPSHSVIEKGQTVTLRCDPISGHDNLYWYRRVMGKEIKFLLHFVKESKQDESGMPNNRFLAERTGGTYSTLKVQPAELEDSGVYFCASSQQGRETQYFGPGTRLLVL.

The rearrangement links TRBV6-5 to TRBJ2-7; perhaps TRBD1 as D (6 bases). This CDR3 has 13 residues. V dropped 6 bases and J dropped 0 bases, with 9 bases sitting between them. Germline V lookup: CDR1 MNHEY, CDR2 SVGAGI. The CDR3 bases are TGTGCCAGCAGATGGACAGTCTCCTACGAGCAGTACTTC. Protein product: CASRWTVSYEQYF.

The V gene is TRBV18, the J gene TRBJ2-7; D tentatively fits TRBD1 or TRBD2 (5 bases each). The length of the CDR3 is 14 residues. The germline CDR1 and CDR2 sequences are KGHSH and LQKENI. V was trimmed by 3 bases and J by 6 bases, leaving 15 bases between them. The CDR3 nucleotides read TGTGCCAGCTCACCCAACGTTGGGGGTATCGAGCAGTACTTC. Its translation is CASSPNVGGIEQYF. The full variable domain, in which reference TRBV18 and TRBJ2-7 provide the parts outside the CDR3, is NAGVMQNPRHLVRRRGQEARLRCSPMKGHSHVYWYRQLPEEGLKFMVYLQKENIIDESGMPKERFSAEFPKEGPSILRIQQVVRGDSAAYFCASSPNVGGIEQYFGPGTRLTVT.

This chain uses TRBV11-3 with TRBJ2-7; the D gene is possibly TRBD2 (5 bases). CDR3 length equals 14 residues. Trimming took 5 bases from V and 1 from J, leaving 12 bases between them. Germline V lookup: CDR1 SGHNT, CDR2 YENEEA. Here the CDR3 reads CASSVEGSSYEQYF. The DNA for the CDR3 is TGTGCCAGCAGCGTCGAGGGATCTTCCTACGAGCAGTACTTC. The full variable domain, completed using reference TRBV11-3 and TRBJ2-7, is EAGVVQSPRYKIIEKKQPVAFWCNPISGHNTLYWYLQNLGQGPELLIRYENEEAVDDSQLPKDRFSAERLKGVDSTLKIQPAELGDSAVYLCASSVEGSSYEQYFGPGTRLTVT.

The count of this clone is one. This sequence joins TRBV7-2 and TRBJ1-3; D might be TRBD1 (5 bases). Trimming removed 4 bases from V and 2 bases from J, with 6 bases in between. The CDR3 extends over 13 amino acids. Germline V lookup: CDR1 SGHTA, CDR2 FQGNSA. The CDR3 loop reads CASSSGPGNTIYF. CDR3 coding DNA: TGTGCCAGCAGCTCGGGACCTGGAAACACCATATATTTT.

The J gene is TRBJ2-1, the V gene TRBV28, with 9 positions matching TRBD2. The CDR3 sequence is 17 residues long. The germline V gene has CDR1 MDHEN and CDR2 SYDVKM. The trim removed 6 bases at V and 1 base at J, leaving 10 bases unmatched. This chain's CDR3 is CASRSNSAGGSYNEQFF. DNA of the CDR3: TGTGCCAGCAGAAGTAACTCAGCGGGAGGTTCCTACAATGAGCAGTTCTTC. Together with reference TRBV28 and TRBJ2-1, the CDR3 gives the full variable domain: DVKVTQSSRYLVKRTGEKVFLECVQDMDHENMFWYRQDPGLGLRLIYFSYDVKMKEKGDIPEGYSVSREKKERFSLILESASTNQTSMYLCASRSNSAGGSYNEQFFGPGTRLTVL.

The gene calls are TRBV28 and TRBJ1-1, with 9 bases matching TRBD1. This CDR3 comprises 16 residues. Germline CDR1 is MDHEN and CDR2 is SYDVKM. Trimming cost V 5 bases and J 1 base; bases outside gene matches: 8. The CDR3 DNA reads TGTGCCAGCAGTCCTACCTACAGGGGGCCGAACACTGAAGCTTTCTTT. Amino acid sequence: CASSPTYRGPNTEAFF.

The chain links TRBV9 to TRBJ1-1, with TRBD1 matching 7 bases. Germline assignment: CDR1 SGDLS and CDR2 YYNGEE. This CDR3 has 14 amino acids. The V segment lost 2 bases and the J segment 2 bases; nucleotides outside the gene matches: 3. CDR3 in amino acids: CASSVEGANTEAFF. The CDR3 DNA sequence: TGTGCCAGCAGCGTCGAGGGGGCTAACACTGAAGCTTTCTTT.

V gene TRBV7-2 combines with J gene TRBJ1-1, with a possible D match to TRBD1 (5 bases). The CDR3 sequence is 14 residues long. The V gene lost 1 base and the J gene lost 0 bases, with 6 bases spanning the gap. The germline CDR1 and CDR2 sequences are SGHTA and FQGNSA. The CDR3 DNA follows: TGTGCCAGCAGCTTAGAGGGGATGAACACTGAAGCTTTCTTT. Translated, it gives CASSLEGMNTEAFF.